These T cell receptor beta chains were read from a single sample in a study of blood T cell repertoires in COVID-19. The table came from immunoSEQ multiplex PCR; TCRdb's copy has only in-frame clones and leaves some out. The profile shows a few hundred thousand clones, approximately 86% of them singletons. The sample was peripheral blood. The receptor source for this set is a man in his forties or fifties who had recovered from COVID-19. Each CDR3 is given with its conserved first and last residue. The D gene is left open where the match is weak. Clone size is stated in some rows and not others, as once, few, many or a class when expanded.

TRBJ1-5 | TRBV6-6 | TRBD1 | few | CASSRDRGSNQPQHF | TGTGCCAGCAGTAGGGACAGGGGCAGCAATCAGCCCCAGCATTTT
TRBJ2-5 | TRBV5-4 | TRBD2 | - | CASSLGGGSARETQYF | TGTGCCAGCAGCTTGGGAGGCGGGAGCGCGAGGGAGACCCAGTACTTC
TRBJ2-7 | TRBV5-4 | - | once | CASSQFSGAEQYF | TGTGCCAGCAGCCAATTCTCAGGGGCCGAGCAGTACTTC
TRBJ2-7 | TRBV7-9 | TRBD2 | - | CASSLGLAGDLGEQYF | TGTGCCAGCAGCTTAGGCCTAGCGGGGGACCTCGGCGAGCAGTACTTC
TRBJ1-1 | TRBV19 | TRBD1 | once | CASSQDRGTEAFF | TGTGCCAGTAGTCAGGACAGGGGCACTGAAGCTTTCTTT
TRBJ2-7 | TRBV19 | TRBD1 | once | CASSIGRGFAEQYF | TGTGCCAGTAGTATCGGCAGGGGGTTCGCCGAGCAGTACTTC
TRBJ2-7 | TRBV14 | - | - | CASSTQFDEQYF | TGTGCCAGCAGTACGCAGTTCGACGAGCAGTACTTC
TRBJ1-2 | TRBV25-1 | TRBD1 | - | CASTGQGSPNYGYTF | TGTGCCAGCACTGGACAGGGTAGCCCTAACTATGGCTACACCTTC
TRBJ1-2 | TRBV9 | - | - | CASSTGGGEGSGYTF | TGTGCCAGCAGCACCGGGGGAGGGGAGGGTAGTGGCTACACCTTC
TRBJ2-2 | TRBV6-5 | - | - | CASTPRGTGELFF | TGTGCCAGCACCCCTCGGGGCACCGGGGAGCTGTTTTTT